One TCR beta chain is described in this entry. Per the germline V gene, CDR1 is MNHNS and CDR2 is SASEGT. Trimming took off 6 bases at V and 2 bases at J, with 15 bases between the two ends. This CDR3 contains 15 residues. Clones were read by immunoSEQ multiplex PCR, and TCRdb kept only the in-frame ones, dropping some. The top ten clones hold roughly 4% of a sample with roughly 12,000 clones, 88% of them seen once. This sample was included in a study of lymphopenia after photon versus proton radiotherapy. V usage is TRBV6-1 and J usage is TRBJ2-3; D ambiguous. The origin of this receptor is a man between 60 and 75 years old with pancreatic cancer. The material sequenced was peripheral blood, taken from a patient treated with photon-based radiotherapy. The chain's CDR3 is CASRRSPRNTDTQYF. The CDR3 DNA is TGTGCCAGCAGGCGAAGCCCAAGAAACACAGATACGCAGTATTTT.